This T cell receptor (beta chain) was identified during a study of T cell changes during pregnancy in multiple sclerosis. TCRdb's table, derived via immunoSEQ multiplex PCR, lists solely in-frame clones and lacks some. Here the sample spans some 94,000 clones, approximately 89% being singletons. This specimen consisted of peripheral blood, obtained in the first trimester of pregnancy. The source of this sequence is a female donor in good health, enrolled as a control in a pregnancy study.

CDR3 amino acids: CASSPGQGARAFF. The CDR3 region has the DNA TGCGCCAGCAGCCCCGGACAGGGGGCCCGGGCTTTCTTT. The chain uses TRBV4-3 and TRBJ1-1; 11 bases line up with TRBD1. The J segment lost 11 bases and the V segment lost 4 bases, leaving 6 bases of the junction unmatched. The CDR3 has 13 residues. Germline loops: CDR1 LGHNA, CDR2 YSLEER.